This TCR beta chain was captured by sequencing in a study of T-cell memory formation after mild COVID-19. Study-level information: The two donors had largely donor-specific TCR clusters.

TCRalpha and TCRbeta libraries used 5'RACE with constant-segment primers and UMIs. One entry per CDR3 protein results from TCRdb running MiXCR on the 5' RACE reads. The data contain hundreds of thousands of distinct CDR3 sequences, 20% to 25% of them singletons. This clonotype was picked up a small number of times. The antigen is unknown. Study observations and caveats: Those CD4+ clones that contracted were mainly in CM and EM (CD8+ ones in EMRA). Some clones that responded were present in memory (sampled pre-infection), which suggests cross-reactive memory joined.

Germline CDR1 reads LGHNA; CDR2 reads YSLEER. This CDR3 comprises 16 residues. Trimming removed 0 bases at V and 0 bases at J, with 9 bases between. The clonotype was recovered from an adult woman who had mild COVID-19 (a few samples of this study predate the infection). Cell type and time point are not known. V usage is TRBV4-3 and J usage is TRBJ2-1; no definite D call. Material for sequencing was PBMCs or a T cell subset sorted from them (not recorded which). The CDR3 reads CASSQDIRDSYNEQFF. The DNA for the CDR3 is TGCGCCAGCAGCCAAGATATCAGAGACTCCTACAATGAGCAGTTCTTC.